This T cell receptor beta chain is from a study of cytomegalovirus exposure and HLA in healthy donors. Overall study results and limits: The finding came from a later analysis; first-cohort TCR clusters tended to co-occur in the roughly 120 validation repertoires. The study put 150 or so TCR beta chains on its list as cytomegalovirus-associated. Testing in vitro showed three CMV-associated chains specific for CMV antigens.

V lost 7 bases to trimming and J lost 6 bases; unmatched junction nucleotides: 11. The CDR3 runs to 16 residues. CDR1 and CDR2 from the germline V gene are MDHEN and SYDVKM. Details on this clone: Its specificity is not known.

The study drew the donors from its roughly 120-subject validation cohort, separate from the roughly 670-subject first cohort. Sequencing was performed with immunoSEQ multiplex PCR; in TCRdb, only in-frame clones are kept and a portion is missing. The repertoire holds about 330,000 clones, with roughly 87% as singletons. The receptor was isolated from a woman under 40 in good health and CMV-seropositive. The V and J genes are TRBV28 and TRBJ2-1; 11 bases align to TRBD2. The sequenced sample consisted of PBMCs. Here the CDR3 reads CASNPVTSGRTNEQFF. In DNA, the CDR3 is TGTGCCAGCAATCCAGTAACTAGCGGGAGAACCAATGAGCAGTTCTTC.